The T cell receptor (beta chain) under discussion was sequenced for a study of shared T cell receptors in the human thymus (dated by TCRdb to the early 2020s). Background for the entire study: The study examined how self-reactive, shared T-cell receptor alpha chains are generated in the human thymus.

Receptor amplification or capture employed the immunoSEQ multiplex PCR assay. TCRdb mirrors the immuneACCESS table, restricted to in-frame sequences. Some clones are absent from its copies; in checked studies, under half trace to an unresolved V gene, and the reason for the others is unknown. Within this sample are hundreds of thousands of clones, with approximately 80% of them counted one time only. The ten largest clones take up approximately 0.013% of the sample. The CDR3 measures 15 amino acids from cysteine to phenylalanine. Only CDR3 DNA is held: 45 bases, read in frame from base 1. The germline V gene yields SGHVS for CDR1 and FQNEAQ for CDR2. Here V drops 2 bases and J drops 5 bases, and the junction holds 9 bases not matched to any gene. Regarding this clone: Which antigen it targets is not known. Nothing much larger sits one base from this clone, and base qualities are not available.

The same data also went into a second study, on human thymus T cells. Taken from the second paper: Donors were immunologically healthy infants undergoing open corrective cardiac surgery for congenital heart defects in Finland. The thymus tissue came from surgical resects taken out during corrective cardiac surgery. Biased V and J gene segment usage appeared to be present in both thymic and peripheral blood repertoires. The related research found that thymic TCR repertoires overlapped highly between unrelated individuals. The study used eight infant thymus samples plus four related peripheral blood samples to characterize TCR alpha and beta repertoires. Donor ages ranging from roughly 6 to 244 days were recorded, and roughly six male and a couple of female infants were included in the cohort. Thymocytes were mechanically released from the tissue and were stored as pellets of about 9-33 million cells at -70 degrees C. A QIAsymphony instrument was used to extract genomic DNA from frozen cell pellets. The immunoSEQ multiplex PCR assay was used to amplify the TCRB and TCRAD loci from a standardized quantity of quality-controlled genomic DNA. Amplicons spanned the V(D)J region at a length sufficient to cover the CDR3 and identify V and J genes. The amplicons were sequenced on an Illumina platform via the commercial immunoSEQ service. Primer bias and sequencing errors were corrected using previously described methods, and TCRAD and TCRB definitions followed the IMGT database. immunoSEQ Analyzer 3.0 and VDJTools were used for repertoire analysis, which covered basic statistics, V/J segment usage, diversity estimates, rarefaction and pairwise overlap. Diversity was estimated using the Chao1, ChaoE, Efron-Thisted, Shannon and inverse Simpson indices, and was also estimated on datasets down-sampled to the size of the smallest sample. Repertoire overlap was determined by strict matching of CDR3 nucleotide sequence, V gene and J gene, and Jaccard-based multidimensional scaling clustering was applied. On average, roughly 890,000 unique TCRB clonotypes were obtained from thymus samples, compared with some 84,000 from blood samples.

The origin of this receptor is a boy under two years old with a congenital heart defect. Donor details come from another sample of the same person, matched by shared clones. Sequences were obtained from thymocytes. The V and J genes are TRBV7-8 and TRBJ2-7; 7 bases in between match TRBD2. The CDR3 reads as follows: CASSLNSAGEDEQYF. The DNA sequence is TGTGCCAGCAGCTTAAATTCCGCGGGAGAGGACGAGCAGTACTTC.